This is a list of T cell receptor beta chains from one sample in a study of vaccination and CD4 T cells after COVID-19. One entry per CDR3 protein results from TCRdb running MiXCR on the PCR reads. The data show 6,000 to 8,000 distinct CDR3 sequences, with approximately 70% seen just once and about a fifth held by the top ten. The antigens these receptors bind are not known. Specimen: cultured CD4+ T cells from blood, collected after SARS-CoV-2 vaccination. The receptors derive from a human donor with COVID-19. Both conserved end residues are part of each CDR3. The order of the fields is clone size, J gene, D gene, V gene, CDR3 protein, CDR3 DNA. The D gene is left open where the match is weak. Some rows mark clone size as missing; the rest say once, few, many or name a class of expanded clone.

clone size: NA
J gene: TRBJ1-2
D gene: NA
V gene: TRBV7-2
CDR3 protein: CASSPNRGGGYGYTF
CDR3 DNA: TGTGCCAGCAGCCCGAACCGGGGGGGCGGCTATGGCTACACCTTC

clone size: once
J gene: TRBJ1-1
D gene: NA
V gene: TRBV11-1
CDR3 protein: CASSLGWRLPNTEAFF
CDR3 DNA: TGTGCCAGCAGCTTGGGATGGCGACTGCCGAACACTGAAGCTTTCTTT

clone size: NA
J gene: TRBJ2-5
D gene: TRBD2
V gene: TRBV6-1
CDR3 protein: CASSELAGGSVETQYF
CDR3 DNA: TGTGCCAGCAGTGAACTTGCGGGGGGGAGCGTGGAGACCCAGTACTTC

clone size: NA
J gene: TRBJ1-2
D gene: NA
V gene: TRBV27
CDR3 protein: CASSAGGGYTF
CDR3 DNA: TGTGCCAGCAGTGCTGGGGGTGGCTACACCTTC

clone size: NA
J gene: TRBJ1-2
D gene: NA
V gene: TRBV5-1
CDR3 protein: CASSLSGGTYGYTF
CDR3 DNA: TGCGCCAGCAGCTTGTCCGGGGGCACCTATGGCTACACCTTC

clone size: NA
J gene: TRBJ2-3
D gene: NA
V gene: TRBV19
CDR3 protein: CASSIGPGFTTDTQYF
CDR3 DNA: TGTGCCAGTAGTATAGGACCAGGGTTTACCACAGATACGCAGTATTTT

clone size: few
J gene: TRBJ2-5
D gene: NA
V gene: TRBV10-3
CDR3 protein: CATDRGGRETQYF
CDR3 DNA: TGTGCCACCGATAGGGGGGGACGAGAGACCCAGTACTTC

clone size: NA
J gene: TRBJ2-5
D gene: NA
V gene: TRBV5-4
CDR3 protein: CASSLVGTRGGETQYF
CDR3 DNA: TGTGCCAGCAGCTTGGTGGGGACCAGGGGAGGAGAGACCCAGTACTTC

clone size: few
J gene: TRBJ2-5
D gene: NA
V gene: TRBV6-8
CDR3 protein: CASSRDREGQETQYF
CDR3 DNA: TGTGCCAGCAGCCGAGACAGGGAGGGACAAGAGACCCAGTACTTC

clone size: NA
J gene: TRBJ2-1
D gene: TRBD1
V gene: TRBV6-2/TRBV6-3
CDR3 protein: CASREPGGSEQFF
CDR3 DNA: TGTGCCAGCAGAGAACCAGGGGGCTCTGAGCAGTTCTTC

clone size: NA
J gene: TRBJ2-5
D gene: TRBD2
V gene: TRBV5-1
CDR3 protein: CASSLPGLGLVTQYF
CDR3 DNA: TGCGCCAGCAGCTTACCGGGACTAGGGCTAGTTACCCAGTACTTC

clone size: NA
J gene: TRBJ1-2
D gene: TRBD1
V gene: TRBV19
CDR3 protein: CASSTGQGALGYTF
CDR3 DNA: TGTGCCAGTAGTACCGGACAGGGGGCGCTTGGCTACACCTTC

clone size: few
J gene: TRBJ2-5
D gene: NA
V gene: TRBV20-1
CDR3 protein: CSARDLVQETQYF
CDR3 DNA: TGCAGTGCTAGAGATCTGGTCCAAGAGACCCAGTACTTC

clone size: NA
J gene: TRBJ1-5
D gene: NA
V gene: TRBV29-1
CDR3 protein: CSAGRGEGQPQHF
CDR3 DNA: TGCAGCGCCGGGCGGGGGGAAGGTCAGCCCCAGCATTTT

clone size: NA
J gene: TRBJ2-7
D gene: TRBD1
V gene: TRBV15
CDR3 protein: CATSSQTGGRYEQYF
CDR3 DNA: TGTGCCACCAGCTCGCAGACAGGGGGACGCTACGAGCAGTACTTC

clone size: NA
J gene: TRBJ2-1
D gene: TRBD2
V gene: TRBV6-1
CDR3 protein: CASSPRAGAYNEQFF
CDR3 DNA: TGTGCCAGCAGTCCCCGAGCGGGGGCTTACAATGAGCAGTTCTTC

clone size: NA
J gene: TRBJ2-5
D gene: NA
V gene: TRBV20-1
CDR3 protein: CSASDSLQETQYF
CDR3 DNA: TGCAGTGCTAGCGACTCGCTCCAAGAGACCCAGTACTTC

clone size: NA
J gene: TRBJ2-7
D gene: NA
V gene: TRBV6-2/TRBV6-3
CDR3 protein: CASSYERGAYEQYF
CDR3 DNA: TGTGCCAGCAGTTATGAGAGGGGAGCCTACGAGCAGTACTTC

clone size: NA
J gene: TRBJ1-2
D gene: TRBD1
V gene: TRBV7-3
CDR3 protein: CASSRSSGTEAYGYTF
CDR3 DNA: TGTGCCAGCAGCCGTTCCTCCGGGACAGAAGCCTATGGCTACACCTTC

clone size: NA
J gene: TRBJ1-1
D gene: NA
V gene: TRBV6-1
CDR3 protein: CASSRPQGLAEAFF
CDR3 DNA: TGTGCCAGCAGTAGACCCCAGGGGTTAGCTGAAGCTTTCTTT

clone size: NA
J gene: TRBJ1-1
D gene: NA
V gene: TRBV6-1
CDR3 protein: CASSERSRLGTEAFF
CDR3 DNA: TGTGCCAGCAGTGAGAGAAGTAGGTTAGGCACTGAAGCTTTCTTT

clone size: few
J gene: TRBJ1-2
D gene: TRBD1
V gene: TRBV7-2
CDR3 protein: CASGRSQGANYGYTF
CDR3 DNA: TGTGCCAGCGGACGGAGCCAGGGGGCGAACTATGGCTACACCTTC

clone size: large
J gene: TRBJ2-5
D gene: TRBD1
V gene: TRBV7-7
CDR3 protein: CASSWGQGAGETQYF
CDR3 DNA: TGTGCTAGCAGCTGGGGACAGGGGGCGGGAGAGACCCAGTACTTC

clone size: NA
J gene: TRBJ2-5
D gene: NA
V gene: TRBV24-1
CDR3 protein: CATSDPGRDRETQYF
CDR3 DNA: TGTGCCACCAGTGATCCGGGCAGGGATAGGGAGACCCAGTACTTC

clone size: few
J gene: TRBJ1-2
D gene: NA
V gene: TRBV6-2/TRBV6-3
CDR3 protein: CASSYESKGYTF
CDR3 DNA: TGTGCCAGCAGTTACGAGAGTAAGGGCTACACCTTC